This T cell receptor (beta chain) appears in the sequencing data of a study of blood T cell repertoires in COVID-19. Overall study context: From the United States, Italy and Spain came samples of acute and convalescent COVID-19. In each case, the material was cDNA or gDNA derived from T cells, B-cell-depleted T cells, or PBMCs.

Authors' processing steps: It was from reference gene primer amplification that nucleated cell counts were estimated. Produced via immunoSEQ multiplex PCR; TCRdb's table is partial and in-frame only. The V and J calls and clone size are taken from that table; D and trimming were inferred from the DNA. The sample records more than 95,000 clones, roughly 69% being singletons. This CDR3 is built from 17 residues. Germline assignment: CDR1 DFQATT and CDR2 SNEGSKA (reference sequence). The V end lost 3 bases, the J end lost 0 bases, and 19 bases lay between the germline ends. In its sample, this clone was seen a few times.

The receptor was isolated from a woman aged 65 to 85 with acute or convalescent COVID-19. The genes are TRBV20-1 and TRBJ2-3; TRBD1 is a possible D gene (6 bases). Sequencing input: peripheral blood. Here the CDR3 reads CSASKRGFSPSTDTQYF. The CDR3 region has the DNA TGCAGTGCTAGTAAAAGGGGGTTCTCACCTAGCACAGATACGCAGTATTTT.